What follows is one T cell receptor (beta chain) and its context. Its antigen is not known. The primer mix had 60 Vbeta and 13 Jbeta primers. The protocol was immunoSEQ multiplex PCR, while the TCRdb copy is restricted to in-frame clones and leaves out a portion. In the table there are roughly 130,000 clones, 80% of which are singletons. The entry originates in a study of cytomegalovirus exposure and HLA in healthy donors. The study, taken as a whole, reports: Using the classifier, cytomegalovirus status was reportedly diagnosed with high specificity and sensitivity.

CDR1 and CDR2 (germline): SEHNR, FQNEAQ (reference sequence). This CDR3 has 15 residues. V shed 3 bases and J 4 bases; nucleotides not matched to a gene: 7. Healthy people donating bone marrow made up the donors. Though nominally healthy at sampling, donors likely had unrecorded immune exposures. The chain uses TRBV7-9 and TRBJ2-3; 7 bases are shared with TRBD1. Sequencing was performed on PBMCs. This clonotype originated in a man aged 35-49 years in good health and CMV-seronegative. CDR3: CASSLITGVADTQYF. The CDR3 DNA is TGTGCCAGCAGCTTGATTACAGGGGTTGCAGATACGCAGTATTTT.